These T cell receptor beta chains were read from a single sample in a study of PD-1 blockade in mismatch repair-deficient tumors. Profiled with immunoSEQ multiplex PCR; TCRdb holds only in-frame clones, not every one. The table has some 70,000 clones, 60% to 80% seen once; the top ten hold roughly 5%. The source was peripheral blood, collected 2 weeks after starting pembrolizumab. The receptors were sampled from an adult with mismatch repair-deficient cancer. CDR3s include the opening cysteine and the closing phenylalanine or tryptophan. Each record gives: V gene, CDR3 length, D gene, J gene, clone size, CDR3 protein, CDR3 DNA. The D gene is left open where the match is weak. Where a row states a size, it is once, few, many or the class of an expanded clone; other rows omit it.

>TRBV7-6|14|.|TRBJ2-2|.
CASSLSTGTGELFF
TGTGCCAGCAGCTTATCTACCGGGACCGGGGAGCTGTTTTTT
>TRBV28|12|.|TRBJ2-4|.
CASSPRPNIQYF
TGTGCCAGCAGTCCGCGGCCAAACATTCAGTACTTC
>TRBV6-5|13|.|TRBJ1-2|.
CASSPQGSSGYTF
TGTGCCAGCAGTCCCCAGGGGTCCAGTGGCTACACCTTC
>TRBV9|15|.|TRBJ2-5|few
CASSVAVAQQETQYF
TGTGCCAGCAGCGTAGCGGTGGCGCAGCAAGAGACCCAGTACTTC
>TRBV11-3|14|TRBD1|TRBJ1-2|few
CASSSTDRVHGYTF
TGTGCCAGCAGCTCGACGGACAGGGTACATGGCTACACCTTC
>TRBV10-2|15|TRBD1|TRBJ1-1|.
CASRVAQGGNTEAFF
TGCGCCAGCAGAGTCGCACAGGGGGGAAACACTGAAGCTTTCTTT
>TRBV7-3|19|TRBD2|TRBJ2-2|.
CASSLKLIAGGFNTGELFF
TGTGCCAGCAGCCTGAAGCTCATAGCGGGAGGTTTCAACACCGGGGAGCTGTTTTTT
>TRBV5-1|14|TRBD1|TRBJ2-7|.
CASSHGTGGYEQYF
TGCGCCAGCAGCCATGGGACAGGGGGCTACGAGCAGTACTTC
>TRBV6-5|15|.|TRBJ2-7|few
CASSPGEGSSYEQYF
TGTGCCAGCAGCCCCGGTGAAGGCTCTTCCTACGAGCAGTACTTC
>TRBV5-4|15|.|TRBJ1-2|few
CASSSGRGANYGYTF
TGTGCCAGCAGCTCGGGACGGGGAGCTAACTATGGCTACACCTTC
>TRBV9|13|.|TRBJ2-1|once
CASSSQDLSEQFF
TGTGCCAGCAGCTCCCAGGACTTATCTGAGCAGTTCTTC
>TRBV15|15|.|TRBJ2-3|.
CATSLNRDSTDTQYF
TGTGCCACCAGCCTCAACCGTGACAGCACAGATACGCAGTATTTT
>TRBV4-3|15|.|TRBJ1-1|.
CASSQRPALNTEAFF
TGCGCCAGCAGCCAACGTCCCGCCTTGAACACTGAAGCTTTCTTT
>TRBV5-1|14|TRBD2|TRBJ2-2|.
CASSLLAGSGELFF
TGCGCCAGCAGTCTCCTAGCGGGTTCCGGGGAGCTGTTTTTT
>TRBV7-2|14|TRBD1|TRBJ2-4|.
CASSPDRVQNIQYF
TGTGCCAGCAGCCCTGACAGGGTCCAAAACATTCAGTACTTC
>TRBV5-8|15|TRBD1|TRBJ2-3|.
CASSLLGQDTDTQYF
TGTGCCAGCAGCTTGTTGGGACAGGACACAGATACGCAGTATTTT
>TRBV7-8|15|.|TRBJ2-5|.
CASTLEWRAGETQYF
TGTGCCAGCACCCTCGAGTGGAGGGCTGGAGAGACCCAGTACTTC
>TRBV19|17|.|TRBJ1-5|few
CASSIKRDMGSHQPQHF
TGTGCCAGTAGTATTAAGCGGGACATGGGGTCCCATCAGCCCCAGCATTTT
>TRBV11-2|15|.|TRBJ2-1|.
CASRSDGDSYNEQFF
TGTGCCAGCAGGTCGGACGGTGACTCCTACAATGAGCAGTTCTTC
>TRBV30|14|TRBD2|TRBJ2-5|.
CAWRTAGASETQYF
TGTGCCTGGAGGACAGCGGGAGCATCGGAGACCCAGTACTTC
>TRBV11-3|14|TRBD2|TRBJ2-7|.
CASSFTSGDYEQYF
TGTGCCAGCAGCTTTACTAGCGGCGACTACGAGCAGTACTTC
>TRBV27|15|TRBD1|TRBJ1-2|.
CASSSSGQGIDGYTF
TGTGCCAGCAGTTCCTCGGGACAGGGGATCGATGGCTACACCTTC
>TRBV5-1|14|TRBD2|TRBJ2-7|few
CASSTSGGTYEQYF
TGCGCCAGCAGTACTAGCGGGGGGACCTACGAGCAGTACTTC
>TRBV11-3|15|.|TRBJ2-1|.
CASSSRRDRYNEQFF
TGTGCCAGCAGCTCTCGGAGGGACAGATACAATGAGCAGTTCTTC
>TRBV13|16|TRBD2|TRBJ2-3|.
CASSRKLAGVTDTQYF
TGTGCCAGCAGCCGCAAACTAGCGGGAGTCACAGATACGCAGTATTTT
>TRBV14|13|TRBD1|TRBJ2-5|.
CASSPGQQLYQYF
TGTGCCAGCAGCCCGGGACAGCAGTTATATCAGTACTTC
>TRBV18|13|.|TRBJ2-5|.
CASSPGTQETQYF
TGTGCCAGCTCACCGGGGACCCAAGAGACCCAGTACTTC
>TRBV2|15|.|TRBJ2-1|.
CASSELADLLVEQFF
TGTGCCAGCAGTGAATTAGCGGACCTTCTGGTTGAGCAGTTCTTC
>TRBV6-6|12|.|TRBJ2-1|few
CASSYYLGEQFF
TGTGCCAGCAGTTACTACCTGGGGGAGCAGTTCTTC
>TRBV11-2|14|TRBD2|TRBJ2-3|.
CASSPTSGGDTQYF
TGTGCCAGCAGTCCGACTAGCGGGGGGGATACGCAGTATTTT
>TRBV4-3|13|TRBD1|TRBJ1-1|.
CASSQGMDREAFF
TGCGCCAGCAGCCAAGGAATGGACAGGGAAGCTTTCTTT
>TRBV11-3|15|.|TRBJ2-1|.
CASSSPGVSYNEQFF
TGTGCCAGCAGCTCCCCCGGGGTGTCCTACAATGAGCAGTTCTTC
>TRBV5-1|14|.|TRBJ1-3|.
CASSLDNKGNTIYF
TGCGCCAGCAGCTTGGACAATAAGGGAAACACCATATATTTT
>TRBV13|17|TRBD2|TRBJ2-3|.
CASSGPYSGGSTDTQYF
TGTGCCAGCAGCGGCCCCTACAGCGGGGGTAGCACAGATACGCAGTATTTT
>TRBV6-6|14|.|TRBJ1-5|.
CASVEGGINQPQHF
TGTGCCAGCGTTGAGGGAGGGATCAATCAGCCCCAGCATTTT
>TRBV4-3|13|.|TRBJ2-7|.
CASSQGLAGEQYF
TGCGCCAGCAGCCAGGGACTCGCTGGCGAGCAGTACTTC
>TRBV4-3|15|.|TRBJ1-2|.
CASSPQTGLDYGYTF
TGCGCCAGCAGCCCACAGACAGGTCTGGACTATGGCTACACCTTC
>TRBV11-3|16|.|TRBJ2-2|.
CASSLPSQGMPGELFF
TGTGCCAGCAGCTTACCGTCTCAGGGTATGCCCGGGGAGCTGTTTTTT
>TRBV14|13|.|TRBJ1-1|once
CASSQQANTEAFF
TGTGCCAGCAGCCAACAGGCGAACACTGAAGCTTTCTTT
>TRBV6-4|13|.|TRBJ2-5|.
CASSETGRETQYF
TGTGCCAGCAGTGAAACAGGGCGAGAGACCCAGTACTTC
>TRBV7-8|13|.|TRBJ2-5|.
CASSLAGRETQYF
TGTGCCAGCAGCTTAGCGGGGAGAGAGACCCAGTACTTC
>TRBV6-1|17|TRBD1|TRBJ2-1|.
CASSEAPLLTGGNEQFF
TGTGCCAGCAGTGAAGCGCCTCTATTAACAGGGGGCAATGAGCAGTTCTTC
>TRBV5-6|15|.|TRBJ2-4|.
CASSWLKLAKNIQYF
TGTGCCAGCAGCTGGCTTAAATTAGCCAAAAACATTCAGTACTTC
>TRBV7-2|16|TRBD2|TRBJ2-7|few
CATGGLTSGSIYEQYF
TGTGCCACAGGGGGCCTCACTAGCGGGAGTATCTACGAGCAGTACTTC
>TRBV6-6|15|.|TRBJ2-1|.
CASSYSRAGWNEQFF
TGTGCCAGCAGTTACTCGCGGGCGGGATGGAATGAGCAGTTCTTC
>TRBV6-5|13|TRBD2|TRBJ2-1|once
CASTPPGGESEFF
TGTGCCAGCACCCCCCCGGGGGGAGAATCGGAATTCTTC
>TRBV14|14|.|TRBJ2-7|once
CASSPRMSSYEQYF
TGTGCCAGCAGCCCCCGGATGAGCTCCTACGAGCAGTACTTC
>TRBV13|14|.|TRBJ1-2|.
CASSFRERNYGYTF
TGTGCCAGCAGCTTTAGGGAAAGGAACTATGGCTACACCTTC
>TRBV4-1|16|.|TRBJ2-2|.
CASSLRLVGNTGELFF
TGCGCCAGCAGCCTCAGACTAGTGGGGAACACCGGGGAGCTGTTTTTT
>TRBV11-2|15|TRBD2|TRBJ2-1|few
CASSSGTGGFNEQFF
TGTGCCAGCAGCTCCGGGACGGGAGGTTTTAATGAGCAGTTCTTC
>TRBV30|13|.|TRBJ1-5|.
CAWSTSLDQPQHF
TGTGCCTGGAGCACTTCCCTAGATCAGCCCCAGCATTTT
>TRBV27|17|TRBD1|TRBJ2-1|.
CASSRDRARAGVNEQFF
TGTGCCAGCAGTAGGGACAGGGCGAGGGCGGGGGTCAATGAGCAGTTCTTC
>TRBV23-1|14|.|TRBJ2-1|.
CASKIRRTNNEQFF
TGCGCCAGCAAGATTCGCCGGACAAACAATGAGCAGTTCTTC
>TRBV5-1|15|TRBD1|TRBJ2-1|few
CASSPGGTGDNEQFF
TGCGCCAGCAGCCCTGGGGGGACAGGAGACAATGAGCAGTTCTTC
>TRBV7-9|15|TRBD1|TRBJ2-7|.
CASSPVSGGVYEQYF
TGTGCCAGCAGCCCTGTGTCAGGGGGCGTCTACGAGCAGTACTTC
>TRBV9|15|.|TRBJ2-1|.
CASSPGINSYNEQFF
TGTGCCAGCAGCCCTGGGATTAACTCCTACAATGAGCAGTTCTTC
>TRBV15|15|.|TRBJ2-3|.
CATSRRTASTDTQYF
TGTGCCACCAGCAGAAGGACGGCTAGCACAGATACGCAGTATTTT
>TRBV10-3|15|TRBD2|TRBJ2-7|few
CAISDMSGSTGEQYF
TGTGCCATCAGTGATATGAGCGGGAGCACCGGCGAGCAGTACTTC
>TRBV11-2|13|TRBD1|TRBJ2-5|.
CASSGDRAETQYF
TGTGCCAGCAGCGGCGACAGGGCAGAGACCCAGTACTTC
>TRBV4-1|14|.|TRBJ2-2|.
CASSQVKGSGELFF
TGCGCCAGCAGCCAAGTTAAGGGGTCCGGGGAGCTGTTTTTT